This T cell receptor (beta chain) is drawn from a study of blood T cell repertoires in COVID-19. Germline V gene lookup returns CDR1 MNHEY and CDR2 SVGEGT. After removal of 6 bases from V and 1 base from J, the junction contained 11 bases not matched to a gene. The CDR3 covers 16 residues. This clone was seen once. Original processing methods: By means of reference gene primer amplification, nucleated cell counts were estimated. Only in-frame clones appear in the TCRdb table, and some are missing; sequencing was by immunoSEQ multiplex PCR. V and J calls and clone size are as listed in that table; D and trimming were resolved from the DNA. This table has about 110,000 clones, about 83% appearing once.

The sequence came from a woman aged 70 to 79 with acute or convalescent COVID-19. Sequencing was carried out using peripheral blood. The V call is TRBV6-2 or TRBV6-3, the J call TRBJ1-2, with TRBD1 matching over 7 bases. The CDR3 protein is CASSLRDSIYNYGYTF. The CDR3, as DNA: TGTGCCAGCAGCCTCCGGGACAGCATATATAACTATGGCTACACCTTC.